The 21 T cell receptor beta chains reported below all come from one sample, sequenced in a study of Ad26.COV2.S vaccination and SARS-CoV-2 variants. Indicated treatment: some 20 received Ad26.COV2.S at low or high dose, single or two shots; about 5 received placebo; per-sample allocation not given. The samples were gathered on day 63 after the first injection of vaccine or placebo. The table came from immunoSEQ multiplex PCR; TCRdb's copy has only in-frame clones and leaves some out. The table has 440,000 or so clones, around 91% seen once. This specimen was peripheral blood, taken in a trial of Ad26.COV2.S vaccine versus placebo. These receptors were obtained from a person aged 18-65 years who received the Ad26.COV2.S COVID-19 vaccine or a placebo.

V gene TRBV19 combines with J gene TRBJ2-1, with D tentatively TRBD1 (6 bases). Germline loops: CDR1 LNHDA, CDR2 SQIVND (reference sequence). This CDR3 region has 15 residues. V shed 3 bases and J shed 5 bases, with 14 bases lying between them. CDR3 nucleotides: TGTGCCAGTAGTATCGACAGGAGGTTCCACAATGAGCAGTTCTTC. Protein: CASSIDRRFHNEQFF.

V gene TRBV12-5 combines with J gene TRBJ1-2; perhaps TRBD1 as D (6 bases). The CDR3 is made up of 14 amino acids. V lost 5 bases to trimming and J lost 4 bases, with 14 bases between them. The germline gives CDR1 LGHNT, CDR2 FRNRAP. The CDR3, as DNA: TGTGCTAGTGGTCCCGGGACACCGACCTATGGCTACACCTTC. Translation: CASGPGTPTYGYTF.

The chain carries TRBV5-6 and TRBJ2-3; 12 nucleotides match TRBD2. The CDR3 sequence is 15 residues long. Trimming cost V 1 base and J 7 bases; bases outside gene matches: 4. Germline CDR1 reads SGHDT; CDR2 reads YYEEEE. The CDR3 DNA reads TGTGCCAGCAGCTTGCGGACTAGCGGGATAAATACGCAGTATTTT. Protein sequence: CASSLRTSGINTQYF.

V gene TRBV19 combines with J gene TRBJ1-5; TRBD1 aligns across 8 bases. Germline assignment: CDR1 LNHDA and CDR2 SQIVND (reference sequence). With 5 bases clipped from V and 7 bases from J, the junction kept 13 bases outside the gene matches. This CDR3 has 16 residues. DNA of the CDR3: TGTGCCAGTAGTTTCGACCACACAGGGGGAAGACAGCCCCAGCATTTT. Protein product: CASSFDHTGGRQPQHF.

CDR3 DNA: TGTGCCAGCAGCCCCCGGGACAGGGTTGGCTACACCTTC. It is translated as CASSPRDRVGYTF. This chain connects TRBV3-1 (or the pseudogene TRBV3-2) to TRBJ1-2, with 9 bases lining up with TRBD1. The CDR3 consists of 13 residues. The V and J ends lost 4 bases and 7 bases, in that order; junction bases with no gene match: 4. The germline gives CDR1 LGHDT, CDR2 YNNKEL (reference sequence).

V is TRBV28 and J is TRBJ1-1; D remains unclear. V was cut by 6 bases and J by 5 bases, with 13 bases left in between. The CDR3 runs 13 residues. The germline gives CDR1 MDHEN, CDR2 SYDVKM. The CDR3: CASSPYDRTEAFF. DNA for the CDR3: TGTGCCAGCAGCCCCTACGATAGGACTGAAGCTTTCTTT. The full variable domain, with the rest looked up from reference TRBV28 and TRBJ1-1, is DVKVTQSSRYLVKRTGEKVFLECVQDMDHENMFWYRQDPGLGLRLIYFSYDVKMKEKGDIPEGYSVSREKKERFSLILESASTNQTSMYLCASSPYDRTEAFFGQGTRLTVV.

The chain joins TRBV9 to TRBJ2-3; 11 bases are shared with TRBD2. V lost 3 bases, J lost 5 bases, and 5 bases stayed unmatched. The germline CDR1 and CDR2 sequences are SGDLS and YYNGEE. This CDR3 region has 15 residues. The CDR3 region is CASSGGLAGGDTQYF. Written as DNA, the CDR3 is TGTGCCAGCAGCGGAGGACTAGCGGGTGGAGATACGCAGTATTTT.

The J gene is TRBJ2-7, the V gene TRBV7-2, with TRBD2 identical over 8 bases. The CDR3 length is 16 residues. J was trimmed by 4 bases and V by 4 bases; bases with no gene match: 12. CDR1 is SGHTA, CDR2 FQGNSA, per germline. In nucleotides, the CDR3 is TGTGCCAGCAGCTCCCGGGCAGCGGGAGTTATGTACGAGCAGTACTTC. Its translation is CASSSRAAGVMYEQYF.

This clone showed up just a few times. The chain is built from TRBV9 and TRBJ2-1; D remains unclear. With 1 base removed from V and 3 bases from J, the gap between germline ends came to 11 bases. Germline V gene data show CDR1 as SGDLS and CDR2 as YYNGEE. The CDR3 sequence is 15 residues long. The CDR3: CASSVYTVLYNEQFF. CDR3 DNA: TGTGCCAGCAGCGTATATACAGTCCTCTACAATGAGCAGTTCTTC.

V usage is TRBV28 and J usage is TRBJ2-2; no reliable D call. CDR3 length: 14 amino acids. CDR1 and CDR2 (germline): MDHEN, SYDVKM. V was cut by 2 bases and J by 7 bases, with 11 bases left in between. In nucleotides, the CDR3 is TGTGCCAGCAGTTTAACGGGCAATGGCGGGGAGCTGTTTTTT. Translation gives CASSLTGNGGELFF.

V is TRBV18 and J is TRBJ2-1, with 8 nucleotides matching TRBD2. The CDR3 loop spans 15 amino acids. The J segment lost 3 bases and the V segment lost 3 bases, leaving 4 bases of the junction unmatched. Germline CDR1 and CDR2: KGHSH and LQKENI. CDR3 DNA sequence: TGTGCCAGCTCACCGGTACTAGCGGACTACAATGAGCAGTTCTTC. Its protein is CASSPVLADYNEQFF.

The J gene is TRBJ2-5, the V gene TRBV7-8; 9 positions agree with TRBD2. Per the germline V gene, CDR1 is SGHVS and CDR2 is FQNEAQ. The CDR3 extends over 17 amino acids. V gave up 1 base and J gave up 5 bases; unmatched junction bases: 11. The CDR3 region is CASSLGLREGPGETQYF. CDR3 in DNA: TGTGCCAGCAGCTTAGGACTGCGGGAGGGCCCGGGGGAGACCCAGTACTTC. Together with reference TRBV7-8 and TRBJ2-5, the CDR3 gives the full variable domain: GAGVSQSPRYKVAKRGQDVALRCDPISGHVSLFWYQQALGQGPEFLTYFQNEAQLDKSGLPSDRFFAERPEGSVSTLKIQRTQQEDSAVYLCASSLGLREGPGETQYFGPGTRLLVL.

This clone was observed a handful of times. The gene calls are TRBV7-2 and TRBJ1-5; a possible D gene is TRBD1 (5 bases). The V gene's germline CDR1 is SGHTA and CDR2 FQGNSA. Trimming removed 1 base at V and 2 bases at J, with 15 bases between. The CDR3 has 17 residues. Here the CDR3 DNA reads TGTGCCAGCAGCTTAGGGGTGCAGGGTTGGGGCAATCAGCCCCAGCATTTT. Amino acid sequence: CASSLGVQGWGNQPQHF. The entire variable domain, with the rest obtained from reference TRBV7-2 and TRBJ1-5, is as follows: GAGVSQSPSNKVTEKGKDVELRCDPISGHTALYWYRQSLGQGLEFLIYFQGNSAPDKSGLPSDRFSAERTGGSVSTLTIQRTQQEDSAVYLCASSLGVQGWGNQPQHFGDGTRLSIL.

The rearrangement uses TRBV9 and TRBJ2-7; D is unresolved. Germline values: CDR1 SGDLS, CDR2 YYNGEE. This CDR3 has 14 amino acids. The germline V and J ends were trimmed by 0 bases and 5 bases, with 12 bases remaining between them. Here the CDR3 DNA reads TGTGCCAGCAGCGTAGCTTCACGGCCTGACGAGCAGTACTTC. Translated: CASSVASRPDEQYF.

This chain joins TRBV19 and TRBJ2-5; D is unclear. Looked up from germline, CDR1 is LNHDA and CDR2 is SQIVND (reference sequence). The CDR3 is 11 residues long. Trimming left V 5 bases short and J 5 bases short, with 6 bases between. The DNA of the CDR3 is TGTGCCAGTAGTGAAGAGGAGACCCAGTACTTC. Protein product: CASSEEETQYF.

The chain combines TRBV18 with TRBJ2-4; perhaps D is TRBD1 or TRBD2 (5 bases each). Between the trimmed V and J ends, which lost 3 bases and 5 bases, there was a span of 14 bases. This CDR3 contains 15 residues. CDR1 is KGHSH and CDR2 is LQKENI in the germline V gene. This CDR3 is CASSPQPPGQNIQYF. The DNA for the CDR3 is TGTGCCAGCTCACCCCAACCCCCGGGACAAAACATTCAGTACTTC.

The chain recombines TRBV27 with TRBJ1-1; D call uncertain. Germline CDR1 reads MNHEY; CDR2 reads SMNVEV (reference sequence). Trimming cost V 6 bases and J 1 base, with 3 bases left between them. CDR3 length: 11 amino acids. The CDR3: CASRQNTEAFF. CDR3 DNA sequence: TGTGCCAGCAGGCAGAACACTGAAGCTTTCTTT.

On this clone: Other DNA sequences from this sample encode an identical CDR3 as well. The J gene is TRBJ2-3, the V gene TRBV5-1; no clear D gene. V shed 0 bases and J shed 3 bases, with 8 bases lying between them. Germline V CDR1 and CDR2: SGHRS, YFSETQ. The CDR3 sequence is 14 residues long. The chain's CDR3 is CASSLAVGTDTQYF. The CDR3 DNA follows: TGCGCCAGCAGCTTGGCCGTAGGGACAGATACGCAGTATTTT. Filled out from reference TRBV5-1 and TRBJ2-3, the complete variable domain reads KAGVTQTPRYLIKTRGQQVTLSCSPISGHRSVSWYQQTPGQGLQFLFEYFSETQRNKGNFPGRFSGRQFSNSRSEMNVSTLELGDSALYLCASSLAVGTDTQYFGPGTRLTVL.

The chain joins TRBV29-1 to TRBJ2-2, with D possibly being TRBD2 (6 bases). Germline CDR1 is SQVTM and CDR2 is ANQGSEA. V dropped 3 bases and J dropped 2 bases, with 10 bases sitting between them. The CDR3 is made up of 14 amino acids. The CDR3 sequence: CSVDWGLNTGELFF. The CDR3 bases are TGCAGCGTTGACTGGGGACTTAACACCGGGGAGCTGTTTTTT.

The chain combines TRBV11-2 with TRBJ2-7; no clear D gene. The CDR3 runs to 14 residues. Germline V gene lookup returns CDR1 SGHAT and CDR2 FQNNGV. Trimming shortened V by 4 bases and J by 5 bases, and 15 bases separated the two germline ends. The CDR3 loop is CASSYGAGHDEQYF. CDR3 sequence (DNA): TGTGCCAGCAGCTATGGCGCCGGTCACGACGAGCAGTACTTC.

This clone was detected once. The junction does not match germline at one end; this may be a read error. The rearrangement joins TRBV5-4 to TRBJ1-2, with D hard to call. The CDR3 spans 12 residues. Germline V lookup: CDR1 SGHNT, CDR2 YYREEE (reference sequence). The CDR3 DNA reads as TGTGCCAGCAGCTTGGATTGGGCGGGCTACGCCTTC. Its protein is CASSLDWAGYAF.